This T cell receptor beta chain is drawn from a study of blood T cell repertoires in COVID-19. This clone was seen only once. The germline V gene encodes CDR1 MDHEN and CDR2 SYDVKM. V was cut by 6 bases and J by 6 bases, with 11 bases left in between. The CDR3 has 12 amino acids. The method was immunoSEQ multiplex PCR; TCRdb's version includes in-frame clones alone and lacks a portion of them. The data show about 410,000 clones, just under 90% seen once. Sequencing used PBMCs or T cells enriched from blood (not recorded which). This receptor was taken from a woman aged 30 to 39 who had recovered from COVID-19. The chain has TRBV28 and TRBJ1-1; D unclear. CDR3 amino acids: CASRSPGAEAFF. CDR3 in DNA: TGTGCCAGCAGGAGCCCCGGGGCTGAAGCTTTCTTT.